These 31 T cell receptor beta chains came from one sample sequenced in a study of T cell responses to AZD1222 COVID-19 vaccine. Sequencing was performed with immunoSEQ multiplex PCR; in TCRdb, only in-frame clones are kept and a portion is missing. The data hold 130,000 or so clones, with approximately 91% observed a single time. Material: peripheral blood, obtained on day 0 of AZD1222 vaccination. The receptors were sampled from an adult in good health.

Here the CDR3 reads CASKTTNTGELFF. As DNA, the CDR3 is TGCGCCAGCAAAACAACGAACACCGGGGAGCTGTTTTTT. The V gene is TRBV5-1, the J gene TRBJ2-2, with no clear D. CDR1 is SGHRS, CDR2 YFSETQ, per germline. The CDR3 length is 13 residues. Trimming took 6 bases from V and 0 from J, leaving 6 bases between them.

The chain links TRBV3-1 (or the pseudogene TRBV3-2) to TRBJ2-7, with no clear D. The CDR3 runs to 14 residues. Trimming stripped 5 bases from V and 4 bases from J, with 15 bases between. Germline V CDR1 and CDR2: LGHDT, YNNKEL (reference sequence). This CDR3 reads CASSSFEGWYEQYF. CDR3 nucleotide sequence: TGTGCCAGCAGCTCTTTCGAAGGGTGGTACGAGCAGTACTTC.

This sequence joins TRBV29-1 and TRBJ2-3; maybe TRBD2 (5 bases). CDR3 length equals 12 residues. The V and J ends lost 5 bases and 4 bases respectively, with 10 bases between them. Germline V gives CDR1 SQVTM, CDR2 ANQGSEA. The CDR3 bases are TGCAGCGTTCAAGGGAGTGCAGATACGCAGTATTTT. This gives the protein CSVQGSADTQYF.

The CDR3 is CASSPFRDYGYTF. The DNA for the CDR3 is TGTGCCAGCAGTCCGTTCAGGGACTATGGCTACACCTTC. V gene TRBV25-1 combines with J gene TRBJ1-2; D perhaps matches TRBD1 (5 bases). This CDR3 has 13 residues. The germline gives CDR1 MGHDK, CDR2 SYGVNS. The germline V and J ends were trimmed by 5 bases and 3 bases, with 10 bases remaining between them.

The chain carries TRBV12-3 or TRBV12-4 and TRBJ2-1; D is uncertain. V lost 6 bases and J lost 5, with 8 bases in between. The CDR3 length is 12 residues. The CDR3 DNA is TGTGCCAGCAGGGTTTTTCACAATGAGCAGTTCTTC. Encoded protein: CASRVFHNEQFF.

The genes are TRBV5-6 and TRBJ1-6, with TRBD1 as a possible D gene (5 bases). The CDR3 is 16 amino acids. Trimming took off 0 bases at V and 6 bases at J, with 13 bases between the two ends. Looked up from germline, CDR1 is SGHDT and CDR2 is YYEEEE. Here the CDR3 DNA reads TGTGCCAGCAGCTTGGAGGAGGGGTTGGGTAATTCACCCCTCCACTTT. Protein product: CASSLEEGLGNSPLHF.

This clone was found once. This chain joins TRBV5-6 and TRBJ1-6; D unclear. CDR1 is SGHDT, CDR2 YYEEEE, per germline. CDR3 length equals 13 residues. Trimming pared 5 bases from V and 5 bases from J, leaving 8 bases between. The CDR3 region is CASRASNNSPLHF. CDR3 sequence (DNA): TGTGCCAGCAGGGCATCCAATAATTCACCCCTCCACTTT.

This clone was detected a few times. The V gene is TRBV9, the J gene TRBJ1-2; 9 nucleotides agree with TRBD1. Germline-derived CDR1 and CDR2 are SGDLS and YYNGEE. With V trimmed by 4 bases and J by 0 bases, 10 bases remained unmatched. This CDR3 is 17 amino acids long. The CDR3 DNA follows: TGTGCCAGCAGCACCGATCCAACAGGGGGCACTAACTATGGCTACACCTTC. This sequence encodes CASSTDPTGGTNYGYTF.

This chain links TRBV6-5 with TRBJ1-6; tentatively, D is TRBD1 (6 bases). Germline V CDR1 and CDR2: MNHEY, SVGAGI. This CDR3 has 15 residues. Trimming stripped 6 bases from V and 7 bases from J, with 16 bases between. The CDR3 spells CASREGTTGNSPLHF. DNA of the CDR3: TGTGCCAGCAGGGAGGGGACCACAGGGAATTCACCCCTCCACTTT.

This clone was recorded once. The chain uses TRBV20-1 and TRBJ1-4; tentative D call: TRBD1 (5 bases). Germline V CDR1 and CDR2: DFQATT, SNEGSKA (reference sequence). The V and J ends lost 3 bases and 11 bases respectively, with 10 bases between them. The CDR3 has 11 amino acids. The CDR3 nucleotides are TGCAGTGCTAGTTCCGGGGCCAAACTGTTTTTT. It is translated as CSASSGAKLFF.

CDR3 residues: CATLLIFTDTQYF. In DNA form, the CDR3 reads TGTGCCACCCTTTTGATCTTTACAGATACGCAGTATTTT. The chain joins TRBV24-1 to TRBJ2-3; D not resolved. This CDR3 comprises 13 residues. V lost 9 bases and J lost 3, with 12 bases in between. Germline CDR1 reads KGHDR; CDR2 reads SFDVKD.

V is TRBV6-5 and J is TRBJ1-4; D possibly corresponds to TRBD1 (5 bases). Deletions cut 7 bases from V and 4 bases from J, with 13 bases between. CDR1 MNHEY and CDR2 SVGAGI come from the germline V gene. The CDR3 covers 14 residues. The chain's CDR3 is CASKQGTDNEKLFF. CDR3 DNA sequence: TGTGCCAGCAAGCAGGGCACAGATAATGAAAAACTGTTTTTT.

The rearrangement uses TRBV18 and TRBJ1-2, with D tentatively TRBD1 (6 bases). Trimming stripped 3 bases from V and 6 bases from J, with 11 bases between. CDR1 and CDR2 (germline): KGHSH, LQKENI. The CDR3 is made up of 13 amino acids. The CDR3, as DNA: TGTGCCAGCTCACCCGCACAGGGAAATGGCTACACCTTC. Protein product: CASSPAQGNGYTF.

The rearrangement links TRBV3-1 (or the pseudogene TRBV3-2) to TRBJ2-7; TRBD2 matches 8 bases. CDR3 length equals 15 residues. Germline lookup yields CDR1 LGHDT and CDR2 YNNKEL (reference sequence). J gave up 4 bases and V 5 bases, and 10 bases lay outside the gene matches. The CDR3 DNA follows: TGTGCCAGCAGCGCCCGGGGAGCGGGAGAATACGAGCAGTACTTC. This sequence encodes CASSARGAGEYEQYF.

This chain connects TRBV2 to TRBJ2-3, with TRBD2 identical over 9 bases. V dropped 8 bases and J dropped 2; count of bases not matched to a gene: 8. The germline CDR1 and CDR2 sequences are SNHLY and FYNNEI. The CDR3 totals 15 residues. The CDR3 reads CASSWLAGSTDTQYF. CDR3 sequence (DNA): TGTGCCAGCTCGTGGCTAGCGGGATCCACAGATACGCAGTATTTT.

The CDR3 protein is CATSDSGRYTGELFF. CDR3 DNA sequence: TGTGCCACCAGTGATAGCGGGAGGTACACCGGGGAGCTGTTTTTT. This rearrangement joins TRBV24-1 to TRBJ2-2; 9 positions agree with TRBD2. CDR1 KGHDR and CDR2 SFDVKD come from the germline V gene. V dropped 3 bases and J dropped 3; count of bases not matched to a gene: 1. CDR3 size: 15 residues.

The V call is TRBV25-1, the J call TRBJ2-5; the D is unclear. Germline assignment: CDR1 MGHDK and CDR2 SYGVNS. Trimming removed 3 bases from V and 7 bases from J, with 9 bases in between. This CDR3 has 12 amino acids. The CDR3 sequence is CASSEAGATQYF. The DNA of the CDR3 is TGTGCCAGCAGTGAGGCCGGTGCGACCCAGTACTTC.

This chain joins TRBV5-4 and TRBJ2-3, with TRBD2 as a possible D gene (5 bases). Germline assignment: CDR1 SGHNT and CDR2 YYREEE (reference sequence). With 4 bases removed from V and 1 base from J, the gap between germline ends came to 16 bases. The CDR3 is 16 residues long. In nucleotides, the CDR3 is TGTGCCAGCAGCACTTACGACTATACAGGCACAGATACGCAGTATTTT. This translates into CASSTYDYTGTDTQYF.

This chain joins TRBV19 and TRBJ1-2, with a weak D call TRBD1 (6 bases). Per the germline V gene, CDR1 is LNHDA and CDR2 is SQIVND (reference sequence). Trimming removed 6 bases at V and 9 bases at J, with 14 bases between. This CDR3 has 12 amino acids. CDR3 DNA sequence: TGTGCCAGTAGACGGGACATGGGTCGCTACACCTTC. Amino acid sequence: CASRRDMGRYTF. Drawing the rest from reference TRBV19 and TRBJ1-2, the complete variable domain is DGGITQSPKYLFRKEGQNVTLSCEQNLNHDAMYWYRQDPGQGLRLIYYSQIVNDFQKGDIAEGYSVSREKKESFPLTVTSAQKNPTAFYLCASRRDMGRYTFGSGTRLTVV.

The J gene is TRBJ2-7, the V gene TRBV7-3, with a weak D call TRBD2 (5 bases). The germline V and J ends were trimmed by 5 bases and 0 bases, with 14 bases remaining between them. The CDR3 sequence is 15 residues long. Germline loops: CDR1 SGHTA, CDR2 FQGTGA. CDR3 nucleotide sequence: TGTGCCAGCAGCCCCAGTCCGGGAAGCTCCTACGAGCAGTACTTC. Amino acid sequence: CASSPSPGSSYEQYF.

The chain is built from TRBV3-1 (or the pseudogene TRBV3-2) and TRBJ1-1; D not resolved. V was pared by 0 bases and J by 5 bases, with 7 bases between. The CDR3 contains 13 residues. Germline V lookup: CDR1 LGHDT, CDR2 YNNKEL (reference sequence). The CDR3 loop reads CASSQDMSTEAFF. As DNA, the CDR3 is TGTGCCAGCAGCCAAGATATGTCGACTGAAGCTTTCTTT.

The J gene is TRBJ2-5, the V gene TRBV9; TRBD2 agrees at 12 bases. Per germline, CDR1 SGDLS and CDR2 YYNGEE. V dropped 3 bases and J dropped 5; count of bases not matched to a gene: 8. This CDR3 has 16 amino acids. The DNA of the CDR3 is TGTGCCAGCAGCGCTACCCGGACTAGCGGGGCTGAGACCCAGTACTTC. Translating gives CASSATRTSGAETQYF. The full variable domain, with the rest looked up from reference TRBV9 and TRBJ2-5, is DSGVTQTPKHLITATGQRVTLRCSPRSGDLSVYWYQQSLDQGLQFLIQYYNGEERAKGNILERFSAQQFPDLHSELNLSSLELGDSALYFCASSATRTSGAETQYFGPGTRLLVL.

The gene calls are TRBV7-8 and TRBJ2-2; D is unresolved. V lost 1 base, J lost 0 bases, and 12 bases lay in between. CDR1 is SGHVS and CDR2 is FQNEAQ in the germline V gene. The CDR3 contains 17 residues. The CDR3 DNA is TGTGCCAGCAGCTTAGATTTGAGGCAGACGAACACCGGGGAGCTGTTTTTT. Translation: CASSLDLRQTNTGELFF.

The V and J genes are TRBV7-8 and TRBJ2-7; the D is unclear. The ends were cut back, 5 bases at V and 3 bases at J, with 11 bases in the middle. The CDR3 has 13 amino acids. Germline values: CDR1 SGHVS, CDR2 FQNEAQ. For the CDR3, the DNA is TGTGCCAGCAGCCGTGACATAAACTACGAGCAGTACTTC. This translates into CASSRDINYEQYF.

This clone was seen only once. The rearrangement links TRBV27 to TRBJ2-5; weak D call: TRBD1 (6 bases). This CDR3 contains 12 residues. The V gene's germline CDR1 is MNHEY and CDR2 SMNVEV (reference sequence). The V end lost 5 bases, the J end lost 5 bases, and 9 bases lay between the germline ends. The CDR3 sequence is CASSTGSETQYF. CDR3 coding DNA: TGTGCCAGCAGTACAGGGTCGGAGACCCAGTACTTC.

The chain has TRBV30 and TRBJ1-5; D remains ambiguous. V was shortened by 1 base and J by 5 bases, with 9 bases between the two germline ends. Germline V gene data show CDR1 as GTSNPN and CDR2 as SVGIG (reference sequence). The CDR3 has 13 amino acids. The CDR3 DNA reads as TGTGCCTGGAGTGGTCAGAATCATCAGCCCCAGCATTTT. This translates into CAWSGQNHQPQHF.

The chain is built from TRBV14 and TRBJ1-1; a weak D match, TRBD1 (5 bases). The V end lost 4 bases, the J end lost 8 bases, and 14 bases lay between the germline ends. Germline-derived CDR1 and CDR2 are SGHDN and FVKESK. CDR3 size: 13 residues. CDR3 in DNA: TGTGCCAGCAGCCCTAGGGGAGACAGCGAAGCTTTCTTT. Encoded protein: CASSPRGDSEAFF.

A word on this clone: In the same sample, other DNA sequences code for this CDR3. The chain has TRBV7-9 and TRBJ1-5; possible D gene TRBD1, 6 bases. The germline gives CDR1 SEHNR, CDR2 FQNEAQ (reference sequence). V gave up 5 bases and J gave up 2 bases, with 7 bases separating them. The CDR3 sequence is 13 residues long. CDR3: CASSPGGNQPQHF. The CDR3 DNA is TGTGCCAGCAGCCCAGGGGGCAATCAGCCCCAGCATTTT. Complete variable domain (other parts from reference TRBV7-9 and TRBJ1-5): DTGVSQNPRHKITKRGQNVTFRCDPISEHNRLYWYRQTLGQGPEFLTYFQNEAQLEKSRLLSDRFSAERPKGSFSTLEIQRTEQGDSAMYLCASSPGGNQPQHFGDGTRLSIL.

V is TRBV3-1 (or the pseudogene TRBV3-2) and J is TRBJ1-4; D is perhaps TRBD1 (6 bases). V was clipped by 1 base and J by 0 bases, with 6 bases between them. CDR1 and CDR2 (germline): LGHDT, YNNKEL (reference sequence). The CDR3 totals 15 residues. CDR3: CASSQGTATNEKLFF. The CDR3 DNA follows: TGTGCCAGCAGCCAAGGGACAGCAACTAATGAAAAACTGTTTTTT.

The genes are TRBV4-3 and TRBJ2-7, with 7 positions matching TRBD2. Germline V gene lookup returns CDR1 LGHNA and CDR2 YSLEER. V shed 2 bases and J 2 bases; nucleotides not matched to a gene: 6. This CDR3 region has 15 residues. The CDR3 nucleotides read TGCGCCAGCAGCCAACTGTCTGGACTAGCCTACGAGCAGTACTTC. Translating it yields CASSQLSGLAYEQYF.

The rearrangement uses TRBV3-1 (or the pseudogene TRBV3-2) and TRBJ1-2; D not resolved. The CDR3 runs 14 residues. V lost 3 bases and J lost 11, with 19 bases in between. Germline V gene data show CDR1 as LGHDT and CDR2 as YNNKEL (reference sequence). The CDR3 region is CASSHDPLLVHYTF. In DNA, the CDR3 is TGTGCCAGCAGCCACGACCCCCTACTCGTTCATTACACCTTC.